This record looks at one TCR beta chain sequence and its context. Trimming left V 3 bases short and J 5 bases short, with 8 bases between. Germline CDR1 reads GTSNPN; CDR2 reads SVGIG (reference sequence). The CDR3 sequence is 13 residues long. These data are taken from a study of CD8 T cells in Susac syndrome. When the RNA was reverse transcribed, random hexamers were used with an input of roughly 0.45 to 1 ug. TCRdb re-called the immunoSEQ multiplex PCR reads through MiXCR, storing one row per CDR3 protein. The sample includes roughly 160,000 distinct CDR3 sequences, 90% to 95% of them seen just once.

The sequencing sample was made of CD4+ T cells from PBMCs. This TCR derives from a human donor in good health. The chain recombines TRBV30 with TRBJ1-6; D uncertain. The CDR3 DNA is TGTGCCTGGAGCTTACGCAATAATTCACCCCTCCACTTT. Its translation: CAWSLRNNSPLHF.